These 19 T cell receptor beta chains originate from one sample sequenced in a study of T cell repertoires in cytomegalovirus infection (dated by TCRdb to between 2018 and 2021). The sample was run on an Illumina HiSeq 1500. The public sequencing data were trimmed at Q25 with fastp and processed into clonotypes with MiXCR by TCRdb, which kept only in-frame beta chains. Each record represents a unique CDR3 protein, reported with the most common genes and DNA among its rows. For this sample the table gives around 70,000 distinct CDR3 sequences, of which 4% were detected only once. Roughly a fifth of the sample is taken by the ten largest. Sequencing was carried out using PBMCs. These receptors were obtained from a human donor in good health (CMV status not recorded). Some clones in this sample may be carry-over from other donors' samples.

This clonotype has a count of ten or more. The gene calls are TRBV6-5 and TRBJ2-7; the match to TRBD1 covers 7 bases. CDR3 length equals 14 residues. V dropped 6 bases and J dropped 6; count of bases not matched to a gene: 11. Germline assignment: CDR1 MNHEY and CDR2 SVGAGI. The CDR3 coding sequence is TGTGCCAGCAGGGGGACCGGGACAGCACTCGAGCAGTACTTC. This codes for CASRGTGTALEQYF.

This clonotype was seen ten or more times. The CDR3 nucleotides read TGTGCCAGCAGCCTGACGACGCAGCGGGGGGGCTACAATGAGCAGTTCTTC. Amino acid sequence: CASSLTTQRGGYNEQFF. V and J are TRBV7-8 and TRBJ2-1; 10 bases are shared with TRBD2. The CDR3 contains 17 residues. V lost 5 bases to trimming and J lost 3 bases; unmatched junction nucleotides: 10. Looked up from germline, CDR1 is SGHVS and CDR2 is FQNEAQ.

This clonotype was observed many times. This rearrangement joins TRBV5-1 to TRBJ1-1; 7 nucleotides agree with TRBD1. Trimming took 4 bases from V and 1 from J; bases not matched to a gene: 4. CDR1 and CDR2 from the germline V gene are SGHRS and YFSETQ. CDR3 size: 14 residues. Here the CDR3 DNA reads TGCGCCAGCAGCGCCGGGACAGCGAACACTGAAGCTTTCTTT. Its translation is CASSAGTANTEAFF.

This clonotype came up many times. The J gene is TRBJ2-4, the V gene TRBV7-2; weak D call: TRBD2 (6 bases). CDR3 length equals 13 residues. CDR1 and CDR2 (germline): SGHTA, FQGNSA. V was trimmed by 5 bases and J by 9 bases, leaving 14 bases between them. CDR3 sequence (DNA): TGTGCCAGCAGCGACCAAGGAGGGCGCATTCAGTACTTC. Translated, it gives CASSDQGGRIQYF.

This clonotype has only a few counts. The CDR3 nucleotides are TGCAGTGCTAGCCCTCGGCTAGCGAAAGGGGAGACCCAGTACTTC. Its translation: CSASPRLAKGETQYF. The chain employs TRBV20-1 and TRBJ2-5; perhaps TRBD2 as D (6 bases). The germline gives CDR1 DFQATT, CDR2 SNEGSKA (reference sequence). The CDR3 has 15 amino acids. With 3 bases removed from V and 5 bases from J, the gap between germline ends came to 19 bases.

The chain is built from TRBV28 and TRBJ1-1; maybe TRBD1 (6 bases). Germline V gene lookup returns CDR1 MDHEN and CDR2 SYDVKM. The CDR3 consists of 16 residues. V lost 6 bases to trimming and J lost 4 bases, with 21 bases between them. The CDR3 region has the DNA TGTGCCAGCAGCCGCGCTGGGGGGGCGCGGGTCACTGAAGCTTTCTTT. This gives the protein CASSRAGGARVTEAFF.

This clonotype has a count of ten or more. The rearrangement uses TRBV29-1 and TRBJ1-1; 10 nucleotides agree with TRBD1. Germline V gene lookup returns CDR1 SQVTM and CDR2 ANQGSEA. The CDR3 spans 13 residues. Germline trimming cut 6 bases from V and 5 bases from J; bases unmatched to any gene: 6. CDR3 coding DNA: TGCAGCGTCGCTCGGGGACAGGGGACTGAAGCTTTCTTT. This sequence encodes CSVARGQGTEAFF.

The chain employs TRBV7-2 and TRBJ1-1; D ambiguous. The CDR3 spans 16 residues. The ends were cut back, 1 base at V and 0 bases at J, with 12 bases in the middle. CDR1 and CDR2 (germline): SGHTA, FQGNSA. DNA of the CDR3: TGTGCCAGCAGCTTAGTAGGTGGGAGGGTGAACACTGAAGCTTTCTTT. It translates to CASSLVGGRVNTEAFF.

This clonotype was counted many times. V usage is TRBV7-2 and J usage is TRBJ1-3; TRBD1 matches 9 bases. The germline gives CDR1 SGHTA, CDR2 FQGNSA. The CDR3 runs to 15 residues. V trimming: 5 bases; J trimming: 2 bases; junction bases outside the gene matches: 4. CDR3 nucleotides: TGTGCCAGCAGCCGGGACAGGGCTCCTGGAAACACCATATATTTT. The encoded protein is CASSRDRAPGNTIYF.

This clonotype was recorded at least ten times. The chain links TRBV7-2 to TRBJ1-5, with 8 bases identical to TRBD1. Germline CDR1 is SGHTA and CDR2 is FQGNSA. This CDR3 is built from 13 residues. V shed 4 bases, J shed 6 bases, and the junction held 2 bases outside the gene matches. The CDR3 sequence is CASSWTGLQPQHF. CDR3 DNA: TGTGCCAGCAGCTGGACAGGGCTTCAGCCCCAGCATTTT. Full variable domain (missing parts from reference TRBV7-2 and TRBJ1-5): GAGVSQSPSNKVTEKGKDVELRCDPISGHTALYWYRQSLGQGLEFLIYFQGNSAPDKSGLPSDRFSAERTGGSVSTLTIQRTQQEDSAVYLCASSWTGLQPQHFGDGTRLSIL.

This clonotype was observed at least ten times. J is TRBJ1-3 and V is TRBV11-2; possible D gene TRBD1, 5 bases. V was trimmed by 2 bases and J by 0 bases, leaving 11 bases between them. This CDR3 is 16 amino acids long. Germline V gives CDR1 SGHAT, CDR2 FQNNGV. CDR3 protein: CASSLWGKSSGNTIYF. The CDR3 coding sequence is TGTGCCAGCAGCTTATGGGGGAAAAGCTCTGGAAACACCATATATTTT.

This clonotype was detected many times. The CDR3 DNA reads TGCAGCGTGGTTAGAGAAGCCAAAAACATTCAGTACTTC. Translated, it gives CSVVREAKNIQYF. The rearrangement links TRBV29-1 to TRBJ2-4, with D uncertain. Looked up from germline, CDR1 is SQVTM and CDR2 is ANQGSEA. V dropped 6 bases and J dropped 0 bases, with 9 bases sitting between them. The CDR3 runs to 13 residues.

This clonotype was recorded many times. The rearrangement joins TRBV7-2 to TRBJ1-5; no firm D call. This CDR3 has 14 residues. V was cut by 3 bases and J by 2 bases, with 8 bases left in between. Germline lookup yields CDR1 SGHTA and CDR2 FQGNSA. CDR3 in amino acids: CASSFMGGNQPQHF. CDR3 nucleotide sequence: TGTGCCAGCAGCTTTATGGGTGGCAATCAGCCCCAGCATTTT.

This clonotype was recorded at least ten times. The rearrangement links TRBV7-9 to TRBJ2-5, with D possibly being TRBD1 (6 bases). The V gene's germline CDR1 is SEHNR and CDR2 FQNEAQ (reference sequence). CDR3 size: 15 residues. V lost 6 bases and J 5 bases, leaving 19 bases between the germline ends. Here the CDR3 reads CASSYPAGEWETQYF. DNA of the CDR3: TGTGCCAGCAGTTACCCTGCAGGGGAATGGGAGACCCAGTACTTC.

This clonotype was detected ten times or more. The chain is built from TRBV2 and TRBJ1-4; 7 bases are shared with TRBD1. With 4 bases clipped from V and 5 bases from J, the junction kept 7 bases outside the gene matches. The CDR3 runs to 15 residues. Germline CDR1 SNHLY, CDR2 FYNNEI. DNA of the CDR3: TGTGCCAGCAGTGCATGGGGGACAGTCAATGAAAAACTGTTTTTT. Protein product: CASSAWGTVNEKLFF.

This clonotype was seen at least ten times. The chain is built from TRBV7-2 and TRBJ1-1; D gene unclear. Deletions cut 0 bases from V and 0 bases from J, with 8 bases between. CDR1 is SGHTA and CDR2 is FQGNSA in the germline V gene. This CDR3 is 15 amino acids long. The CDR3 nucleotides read TGTGCCAGCAGCTTAGCGCGGGGTATGAACACTGAAGCTTTCTTT. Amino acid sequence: CASSLARGMNTEAFF.

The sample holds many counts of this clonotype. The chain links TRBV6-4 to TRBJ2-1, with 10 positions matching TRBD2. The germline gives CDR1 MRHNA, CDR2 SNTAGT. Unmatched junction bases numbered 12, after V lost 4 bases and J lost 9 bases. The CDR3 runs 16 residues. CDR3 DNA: TGTGCCAGCAGTGCCTTAGCGGGAGGTACCAGTGCTGAGCAGTTCTTC. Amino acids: CASSALAGGTSAEQFF.

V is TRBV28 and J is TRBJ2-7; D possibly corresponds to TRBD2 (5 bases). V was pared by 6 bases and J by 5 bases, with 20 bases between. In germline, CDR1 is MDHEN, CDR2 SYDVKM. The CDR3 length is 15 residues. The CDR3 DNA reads TGTGCCAGCAGCCCCACGGGGTCCATAATAAACGAGCAGTACTTC. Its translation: CASSPTGSIINEQYF.

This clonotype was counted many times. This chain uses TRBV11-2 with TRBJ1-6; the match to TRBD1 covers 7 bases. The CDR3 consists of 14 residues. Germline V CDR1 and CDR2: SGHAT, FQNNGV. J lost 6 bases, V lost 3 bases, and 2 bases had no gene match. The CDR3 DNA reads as TGTGCCAGCAGCTTCGGGGACAGTAATTCACCCCTCCACTTT. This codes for CASSFGDSNSPLHF. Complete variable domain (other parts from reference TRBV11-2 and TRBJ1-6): EAGVAQSPRYKIIEKRQSVAFWCNPISGHATLYWYQQILGQGPKLLIQFQNNGVVDDSQLPKDRFSAERLKGVDSTLKIQPAKLEDSAVYLCASSFGDSNSPLHFGNGTRLTVT.